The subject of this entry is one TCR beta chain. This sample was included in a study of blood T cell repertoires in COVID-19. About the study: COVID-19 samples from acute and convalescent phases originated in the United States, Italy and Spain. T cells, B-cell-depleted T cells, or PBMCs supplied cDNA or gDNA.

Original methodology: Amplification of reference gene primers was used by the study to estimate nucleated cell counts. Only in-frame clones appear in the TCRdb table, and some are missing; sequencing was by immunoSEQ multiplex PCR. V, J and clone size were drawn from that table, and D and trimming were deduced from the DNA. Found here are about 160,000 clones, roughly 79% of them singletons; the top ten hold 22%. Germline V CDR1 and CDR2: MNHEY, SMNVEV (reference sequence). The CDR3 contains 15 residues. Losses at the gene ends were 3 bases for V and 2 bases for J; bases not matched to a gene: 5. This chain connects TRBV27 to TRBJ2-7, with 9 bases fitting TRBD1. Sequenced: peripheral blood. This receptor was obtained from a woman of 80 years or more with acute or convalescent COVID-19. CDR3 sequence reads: CASSLGDRVTYEQYF. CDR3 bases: TGTGCCAGCAGTTTGGGGGACAGGGTTACCTACGAGCAGTACTTC.